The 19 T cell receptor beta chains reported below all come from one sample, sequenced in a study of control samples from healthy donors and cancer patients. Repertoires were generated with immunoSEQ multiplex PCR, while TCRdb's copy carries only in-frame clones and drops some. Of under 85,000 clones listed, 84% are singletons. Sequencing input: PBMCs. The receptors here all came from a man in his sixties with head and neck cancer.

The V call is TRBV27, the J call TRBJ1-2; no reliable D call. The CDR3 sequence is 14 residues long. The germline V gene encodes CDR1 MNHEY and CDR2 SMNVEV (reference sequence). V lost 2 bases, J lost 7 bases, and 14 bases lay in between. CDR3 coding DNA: TGTGCCAGCAGTTTAGTTTTGGGAACAGCTGGCTACACCTTC. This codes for CASSLVLGTAGYTF.

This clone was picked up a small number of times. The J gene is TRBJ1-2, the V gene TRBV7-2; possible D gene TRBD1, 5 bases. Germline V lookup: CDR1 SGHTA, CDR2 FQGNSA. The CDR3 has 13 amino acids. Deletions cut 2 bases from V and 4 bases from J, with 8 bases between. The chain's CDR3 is CASSLHRSYGYTF. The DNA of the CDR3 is TGTGCCAGCAGCTTACACAGGTCCTATGGCTACACCTTC.

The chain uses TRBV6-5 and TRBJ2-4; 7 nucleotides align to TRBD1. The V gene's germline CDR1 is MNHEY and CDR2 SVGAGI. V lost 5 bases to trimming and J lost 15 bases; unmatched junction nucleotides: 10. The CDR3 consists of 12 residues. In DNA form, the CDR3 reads TGTGCCAGCAGTCCTGGAAGACAGGGTCGGTACTTC. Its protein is CASSPGRQGRYF.

The CDR3 protein is CASSSPGLVTQYF. The CDR3 nucleotides are TGTGCCAGCAGCTCGCCGGGACTCGTGACGCAGTATTTT. The genes are TRBV11-3 and TRBJ2-3, with a weak D call TRBD2 (6 bases). Between the trimmed V and J ends, which lost 4 bases and 9 bases, there was a span of 14 bases. The germline V gene encodes CDR1 SGHNT and CDR2 YENEEA. CDR3 length: 13 amino acids.

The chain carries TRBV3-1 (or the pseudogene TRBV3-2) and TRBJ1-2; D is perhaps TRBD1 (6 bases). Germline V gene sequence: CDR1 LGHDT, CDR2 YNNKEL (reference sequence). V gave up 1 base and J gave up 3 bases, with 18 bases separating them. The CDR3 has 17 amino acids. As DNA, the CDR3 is TGTGCCAGCAGCCAAGCCCTTCGACGGACAGAGGACTATGGCTACACCTTC. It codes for CASSQALRRTEDYGYTF.

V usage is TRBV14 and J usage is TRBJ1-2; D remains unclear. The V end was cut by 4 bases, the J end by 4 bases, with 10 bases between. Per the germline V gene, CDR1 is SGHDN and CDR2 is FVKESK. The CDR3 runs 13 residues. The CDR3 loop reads CASSPNHFYGYTF. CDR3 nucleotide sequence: TGTGCCAGCAGCCCGAATCACTTCTATGGCTACACCTTC.

The CDR3 nucleotides read TGTGCCTGGCGTACAGCTACTTCCTACGAGCAGTACTTC. As protein: CAWRTATSYEQYF. The gene calls are TRBV30 and TRBJ2-7; no firm D call. The ends were cut back, 5 bases at V and 1 base at J, with 12 bases in the middle. The length of the CDR3 is 13 residues. Germline V gene sequence: CDR1 GTSNPN, CDR2 SVGIG (reference sequence).

The CDR3 here is CSVYEGMGQYF. CDR3 nucleotide sequence: TGCAGCGTTTACGAGGGAATGGGCCAGTACTTC. The chain combines TRBV29-1 with TRBJ2-7; D is possibly TRBD2 (5 bases). In germline, CDR1 is SQVTM, CDR2 ANQGSEA. Trimming removed 5 bases from V and 10 bases from J, with 15 bases in between. The CDR3 contains 11 residues.

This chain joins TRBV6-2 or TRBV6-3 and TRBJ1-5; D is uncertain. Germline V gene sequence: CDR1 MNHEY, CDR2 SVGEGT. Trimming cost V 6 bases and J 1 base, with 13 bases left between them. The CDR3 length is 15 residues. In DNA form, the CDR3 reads TGTGCCAGCAGCTCCCATGGGCGGAGCAATCAGCCCCAGCATTTT. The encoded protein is CASSSHGRSNQPQHF.

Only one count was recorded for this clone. CDR3 in DNA: TGTGCCAGCAGCTTAGGACGCAATCAGCCCCAGCATTTT. Translated: CASSLGRNQPQHF. The rearrangement uses TRBV7-8 and TRBJ1-5; D not resolved. CDR3 size: 13 residues. Germline V CDR1 and CDR2: SGHVS, FQNEAQ. Trimming removed 1 base at V and 2 bases at J, with 3 bases between.

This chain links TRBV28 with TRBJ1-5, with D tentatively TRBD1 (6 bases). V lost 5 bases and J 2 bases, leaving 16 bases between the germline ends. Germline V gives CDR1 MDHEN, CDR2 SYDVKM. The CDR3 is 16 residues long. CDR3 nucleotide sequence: TGTGCCAGCAGTCCCTCCGGCGGGGGCGGCAATCAGCCCCAGCATTTT. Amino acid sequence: CASSPSGGGGNQPQHF.

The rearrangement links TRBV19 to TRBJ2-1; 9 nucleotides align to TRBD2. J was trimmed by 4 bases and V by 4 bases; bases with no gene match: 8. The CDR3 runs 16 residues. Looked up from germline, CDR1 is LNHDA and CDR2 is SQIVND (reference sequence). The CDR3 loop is CASSRWREGLYNEQFF. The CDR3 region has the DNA TGTGCCAGTAGTAGGTGGCGGGAGGGATTGTACAATGAGCAGTTCTTC.

The CDR3 bases are TGTGCCTGGAGCCGGGGCAGGGGCTACGAGCAGTACTTC. Its translation is CAWSRGRGYEQYF. The chain has TRBV30 and TRBJ2-7; a weak D match, TRBD1 (6 bases). CDR3 size: 13 residues. Germline lookup yields CDR1 GTSNPN and CDR2 SVGIG (reference sequence). The V end was cut by 3 bases, the J end by 3 bases, with 12 bases between.

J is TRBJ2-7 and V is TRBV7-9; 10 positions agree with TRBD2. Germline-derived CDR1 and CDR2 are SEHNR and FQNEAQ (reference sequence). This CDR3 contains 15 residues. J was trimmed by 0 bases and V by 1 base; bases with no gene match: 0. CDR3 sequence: CASSLGLAGSYEQYF. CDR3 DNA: TGTGCCAGCAGCTTAGGACTAGCGGGCTCCTACGAGCAGTACTTC.

The CDR3 DNA is TGTGCCAGCAGCCCGACAGGGTACACTGAAGCTTTCTTT. This encodes CASSPTGYTEAFF. The chain carries TRBV7-9 and TRBJ1-1; 7 positions match TRBD1. This CDR3 is built from 13 residues. CDR1 and CDR2 from the germline V gene are SEHNR and FQNEAQ (reference sequence). After removal of 5 bases from V and 3 bases from J, the junction contained 3 bases not matched to a gene.

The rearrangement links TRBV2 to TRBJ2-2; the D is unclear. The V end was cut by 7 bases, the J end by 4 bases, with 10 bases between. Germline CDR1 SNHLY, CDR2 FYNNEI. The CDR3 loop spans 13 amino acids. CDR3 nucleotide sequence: TGTGCCAGCAAGGCCAGATTCACCGGGGAGCTGTTTTTT. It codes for CASKARFTGELFF. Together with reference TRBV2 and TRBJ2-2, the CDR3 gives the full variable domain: EPEVTQTPSHQVTQMGQEVILRCVPISNHLYFYWYRQILGQKVEFLVSFYNNEISEKSEIFDDQFSVERPDGSNFTLKIRSTKLEDSAMYFCASKARFTGELFFGEGSRLTVL.

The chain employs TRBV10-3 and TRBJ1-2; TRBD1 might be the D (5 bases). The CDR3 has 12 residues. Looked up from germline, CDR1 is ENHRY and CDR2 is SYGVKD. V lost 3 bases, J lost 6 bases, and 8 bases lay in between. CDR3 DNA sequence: TGTGCCATCAGTGAACGGGGGGATGGCTACACCTTC. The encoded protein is CAISERGDGYTF.

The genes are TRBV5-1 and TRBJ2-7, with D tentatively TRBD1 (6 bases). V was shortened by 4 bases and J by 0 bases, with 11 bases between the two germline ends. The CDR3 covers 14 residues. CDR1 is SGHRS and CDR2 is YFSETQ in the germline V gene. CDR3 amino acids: CASSPGQSSYEQYF. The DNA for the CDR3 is TGCGCCAGCAGCCCGGGACAATCCTCCTACGAGCAGTACTTC.

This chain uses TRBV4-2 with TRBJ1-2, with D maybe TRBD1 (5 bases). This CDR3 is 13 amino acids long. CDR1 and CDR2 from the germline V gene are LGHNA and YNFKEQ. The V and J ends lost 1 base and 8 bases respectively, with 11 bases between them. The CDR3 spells CASSQGGASGYTF. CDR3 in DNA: TGTGCCAGCAGCCAAGGAGGGGCGTCAGGCTACACCTTC.